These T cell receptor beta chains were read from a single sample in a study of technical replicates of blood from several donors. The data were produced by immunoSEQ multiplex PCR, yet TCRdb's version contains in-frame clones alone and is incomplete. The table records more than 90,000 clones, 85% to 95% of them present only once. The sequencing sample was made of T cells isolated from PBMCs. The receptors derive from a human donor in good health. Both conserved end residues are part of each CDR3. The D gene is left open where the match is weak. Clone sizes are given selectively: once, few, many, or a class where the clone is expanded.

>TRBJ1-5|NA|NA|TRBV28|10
TGTGCCAGCAGTCTTCGGCCCCAGCATTTT
CASSLRPQHF
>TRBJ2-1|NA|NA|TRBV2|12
TGTGCCTTGGCATCCTCCTACAATGAGCAGTTCTTC
CALASSYNEQFF
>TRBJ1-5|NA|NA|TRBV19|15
TGTGCCAGTAGTACCGAGTGGAGGGAAAATCAGCCCCAGCATTTT
CASSTEWRENQPQHF
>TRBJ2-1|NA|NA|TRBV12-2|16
TGTGCAAGTCGCTTAGAAGCAGCGGGATTTGAAAATGAGCAGTTCTTC
CASRLEAAGFENEQFF
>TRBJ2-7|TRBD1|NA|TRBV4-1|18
TGCGCCAGCAGCCCTGACACACAAACGGGACAGGTCCCCTACGAGCAGTACTTC
CASSPDTQTGQVPYEQYF
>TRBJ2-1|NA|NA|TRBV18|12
TGTGCCAGCTCACTTAGCGCGAATGAGCAGTTCTTC
CASSLSANEQFF
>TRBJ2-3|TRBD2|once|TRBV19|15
TGTGCCAGTAGTCCAAGGACTAGCGGGGCAGATACGCAGTATTTT
CASSPRTSGADTQYF
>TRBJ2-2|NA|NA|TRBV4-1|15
TGCGCCAGCAGCCAGGCGGACTGGCGACAAGGGGAGCTGTTTTTT
CASSQADWRQGELFF
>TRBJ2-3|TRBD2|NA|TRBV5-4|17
TGTGCCAGCAGGACGGGACTAGCTTTACGGAGCACAGATACGCAGTATTTT
CASRTGLALRSTDTQYF
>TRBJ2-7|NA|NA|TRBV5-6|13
TGTGCCAGCAGCTTCCCGGGTCCTTACGAGCAGTACTTC
CASSFPGPYEQYF
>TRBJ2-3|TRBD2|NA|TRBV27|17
TGTGCCAGCACCCTTCGGGCGGGAGGGCCCGGGGGGGATACGCAGTATTTT
CASTLRAGGPGGDTQYF
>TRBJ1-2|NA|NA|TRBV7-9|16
TGTGCCAGCAGCTTAAAAAGTCCCGATGGCGGCTATGGCTACACCTTC
CASSLKSPDGGYGYTF
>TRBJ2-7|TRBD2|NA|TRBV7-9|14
TGTGCCAGCAGCTTAGTTCCTAGCGGGTACGAGCAGTACTTC
CASSLVPSGYEQYF
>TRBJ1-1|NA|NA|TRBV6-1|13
TGTGCCACGATTCCAGGGTCTTACACTGAAGCTTTCTTT
CATIPGSYTEAFF
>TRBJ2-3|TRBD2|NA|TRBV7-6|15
TGTGCCAGCAGCTTACATCGGGGGGACACAGATACGCAGTATTTT
CASSLHRGDTDTQYF
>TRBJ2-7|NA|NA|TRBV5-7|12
TGTGCCAGCAGCCTTAACAGGGACGAGCAGTACTTC
CASSLNRDEQYF
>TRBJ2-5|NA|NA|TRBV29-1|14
TGCAGCGTTGAAGACATCCCAGGGTTAGAGACCCAGTACTTC
CSVEDIPGLETQYF
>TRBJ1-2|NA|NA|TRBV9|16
TGTGCCAGCAGATCCGGGGAGGAAACAGTTAAGAGGGGCTACACCTTC
CASRSGEETVKRGYTF
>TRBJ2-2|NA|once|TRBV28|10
TGTGCCAGCAGCCGGGGGGAGCTGTTTTTT
CASSRGELFF
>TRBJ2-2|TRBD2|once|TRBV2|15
TGTGCCAGCAAACTCGGACTAGCTGGCACCGGGGAGCTGTTTTTT
CASKLGLAGTGELFF
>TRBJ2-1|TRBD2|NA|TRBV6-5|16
TGTGCCAGCAGTTTTTCGGTATCGGGAGGGCGAAATGAGCAGTTCTTC
CASSFSVSGGRNEQFF
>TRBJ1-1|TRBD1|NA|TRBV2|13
TGTGCCAGCACCGGACAGGGAAACACTGAAGCTTTCTTT
CASTGQGNTEAFF
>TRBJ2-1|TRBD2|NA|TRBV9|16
TGTGCCAGCAGCGTAGCCGGGACTAGCGGGAGAGCTGAGCAGTTCTTC
CASSVAGTSGRAEQFF
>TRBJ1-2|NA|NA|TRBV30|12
TGTGCCTGGAGCGGTGTTAACTATGGCTACACCTTC
CAWSGVNYGYTF
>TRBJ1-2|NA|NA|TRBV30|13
TGTGCCTGGAAACATGGACAGATCTATGGCTACACCTTC
CAWKHGQIYGYTF
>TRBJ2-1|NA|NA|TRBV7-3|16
TGTGCCAGCAGCTTTAGTGGGAGTCTCTCCTACAATGAGCAGTTCTTC
CASSFSGSLSYNEQFF
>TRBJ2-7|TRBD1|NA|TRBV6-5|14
TGTGCCAGCAGTTGGATAGACAGGGGCTACGAGCAGTACTTC
CASSWIDRGYEQYF
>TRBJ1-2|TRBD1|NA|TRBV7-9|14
TGTGCCAGCAGCTTGACAGGGAGTGTCTATGGCTACACCTTC
CASSLTGSVYGYTF
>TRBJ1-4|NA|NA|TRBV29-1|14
TGCAGCGGGAGGACAGAACCTTCTAATGAAAAACTGTTTTTT
CSGRTEPSNEKLFF
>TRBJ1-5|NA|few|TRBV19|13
TGTGCCACGGCTAGAGAGGGATGGCAGCCCCAGCATTTT
CATAREGWQPQHF
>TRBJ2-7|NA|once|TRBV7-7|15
TGTGCTAGCAGCCCGCTCTTCGGGGATTCCTACGAGCAGTACTTC
CASSPLFGDSYEQYF
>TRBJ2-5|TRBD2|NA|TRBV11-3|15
TGTGCCAGCAGCTTGGGACTAGCGGGACAAGAGACCCAGTACTTC
CASSLGLAGQETQYF
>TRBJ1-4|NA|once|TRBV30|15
TGTGCCTGGGCCGCCGGGAGTACAACTAATGAAAAACTGTTTTTT
CAWAAGSTTNEKLFF
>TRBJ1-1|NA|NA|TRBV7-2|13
TGTGCCAGCATTGACATTTTACACACTGAAGCTTTCTTT
CASIDILHTEAFF
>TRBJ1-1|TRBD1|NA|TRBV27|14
TGTGCCAGCAGTATCCGACAGGGCTACACTGAAGCTTTCTTT
CASSIRQGYTEAFF
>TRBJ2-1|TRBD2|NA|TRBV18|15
TGTGCCAGCTCATGGGGACTAGCGGGCTACAATGAGCAGTTCTTC
CASSWGLAGYNEQFF
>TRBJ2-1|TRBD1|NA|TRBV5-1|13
TGCGCCAGCAGCCCGGGACAGGGCAATGAGCAGTTCTTC
CASSPGQGNEQFF
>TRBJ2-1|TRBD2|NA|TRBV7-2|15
TGTGCCAGCAGCCTTAGCGGGAGCTCCTACAATGAGCAGTTCTTC
CASSLSGSSYNEQFF
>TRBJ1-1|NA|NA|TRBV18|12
TGTGCCAGCTCGGAGCAGGGCACTGAAGCTTTCTTT
CASSEQGTEAFF
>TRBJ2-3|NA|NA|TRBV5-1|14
TGCGCCAGCAGCATGGACAGCACCACAGATACGCAGTATTTT
CASSMDSTTDTQYF
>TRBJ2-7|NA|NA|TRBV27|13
TGTGCCAGCAGTTTAGCAGGAACCTACGAGCAGTACTTC
CASSLAGTYEQYF
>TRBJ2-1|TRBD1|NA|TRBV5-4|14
TGTGCCAGCAGCTCCCCGGGACAGGGGAATGAGCAGTTCTTC
CASSSPGQGNEQFF
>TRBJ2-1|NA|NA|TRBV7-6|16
TGTGCCAGCAGCTCATCGGGACTCTCCTCCTACAATGAGCAGTTCTTC
CASSSSGLSSYNEQFF
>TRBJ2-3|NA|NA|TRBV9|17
TGTGCCAGCAGCGTAGGAGACTTGGGGGCTAGCACAGATACGCAGTATTTT
CASSVGDLGASTDTQYF
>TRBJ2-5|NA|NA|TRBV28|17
TGTGCCAGCAGTTTAAACCAAGGGACACCAAACCAAGAGACCCAGTACTTC
CASSLNQGTPNQETQYF
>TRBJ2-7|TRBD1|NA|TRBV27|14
TGTGCCAGCAGTTTATACGGACAGGGGTACGAGCAGTACTTC
CASSLYGQGYEQYF
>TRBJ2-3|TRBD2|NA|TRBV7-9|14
TGTGCCAGCAGCCTAGCGGGAGCAGAAGATACGCAGTATTTT
CASSLAGAEDTQYF
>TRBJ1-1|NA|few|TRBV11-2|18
TGTGCCAGCAGCTTAGATCGGAGTGTATCCTCAGCGAACACTGAAGCTTTCTTT
CASSLDRSVSSANTEAFF
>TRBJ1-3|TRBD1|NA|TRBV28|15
TGTGCCAGCAGATCGGGACAGTTCTCTGGAAACACCATATATTTT
CASRSGQFSGNTIYF
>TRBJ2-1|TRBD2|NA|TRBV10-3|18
TGTGCCATCAGTACGCCGGGACTAGCGGGGGATTCACGGAATGAGCAGTTCTTC
CAISTPGLAGDSRNEQFF